Each of the 2 T cell receptor beta chains below was sequenced from the same sample in a study of regulatory T cells in long-lasting Graves disease. Time point described: persistent/refractory GD, antithyroid drugs over 5 years with positive TRAb. Researchers made the TCR library from RNA that was extracted from PBMCs. To make TCR beta libraries, researchers used iRepertoire HTBI primers and Arm-PCR of CDR3 regions. Using its own MiXCR run on the multiplex PCR reads, TCRdb lists one record per CDR3 protein. The sample has about 290,000 distinct CDR3 sequences; roughly 21% are singletons. The input for sequencing was peripheral blood mononuclear cells (PBMCs), taken when the disease was refractory, from a patient treated with antithyroid drugs. These receptors all come from a female donor with Graves disease.

This sequence joins TRBV7-2 and TRBJ2-2; D possibly corresponds to TRBD1 (6 bases). CDR1 is SGHTA and CDR2 is FQGNSA in the germline V gene. CDR3 length: 12 residues. This chain's CDR3 is CVSGANTGELFF. CDR3 coding DNA: TGTGTCTCAGGGGCGAACACCGGGGAGCTGTTTTTT.

This clonotype was observed at least ten times. The genes are TRBV2 and TRBJ2-1, with TRBD2 identical over 7 bases. Germline V CDR1 and CDR2: SNHLY, FYNNEI. The CDR3 spans 15 residues. V dropped 5 bases and J dropped 0; count of bases not matched to a gene: 4. This CDR3 reads CASSSRTSSYNEQFF. The DNA for the CDR3 is TGTGCCAGCAGTTCGCGGACTAGCTCCTACAATGAGCAGTTCTTC.